The rows below give T cell receptor beta chains drawn from one sample of a study of T cell responses to AZD1222 COVID-19 vaccine. Assay used: immunoSEQ multiplex PCR; TCRdb lists only in-frame clones, some missing. This sample carries more than 100,000 clones, around 85% of them seen once, and the ten largest clones take roughly 2.4%. Specimen: peripheral blood, collected on day 0 of AZD1222 vaccination. The receptors derive from an adult in good health. CDR3s include the opening cysteine and the closing phenylalanine or tryptophan. A D gene is named only where the DNA matches it firmly. The size entry is marked missing in some rows and otherwise reads once, few, many or a size class.

v_call	clone_size	d_call	j_call	cdr3_nt	cdr3_aa
TRBV30	-	-	TRBJ1-2	TGTGCCTGGAGTAGACCGACAAGAAACTATGGCTACACCTTC	CAWSRPTRNYGYTF
TRBV28	-	-	TRBJ1-4	TGTGCCAGCAAAGATTTAGGGAAGGTCGAAAAACTGTTTTTT	CASKDLGKVEKLFF
TRBV5-4	-	-	TRBJ2-6	TGTGCCAGCAGCCCTAGGGGACCCTCTGGGGCCAACGTCCTGACTTTC	CASSPRGPSGANVLTF
TRBV6-5	-	-	TRBJ1-2	TGTGCCAGCAGCCCCGGCGGGGGTAACTATGGCTACACCTTC	CASSPGGGNYGYTF
TRBV30	-	-	TRBJ1-1	TGTGCCTGGATCAGGACGGTCGTAGGTGAAGCTTTCTTT	CAWIRTVVGEAFF
TRBV10-1	-	-	TRBJ2-1	TGCGCCAGCAGTGATGGGACCATGCAGTTCTTC	CASSDGTMQFF
TRBV3-1/TRBV3-2	-	-	TRBJ2-7	TGTGCCAGCAGCCAAGCTCCAGGAGGCACCTACGAGCAGTACTTC	CASSQAPGGTYEQYF
TRBV3-1/TRBV3-2	-	-	TRBJ1-6	TGTGCCAGCAGCCATGGTAGTAATTCACCCCTCCACTTT	CASSHGSNSPLHF
TRBV6-1	-	-	TRBJ2-3	TGTGCCAGCAGTGAATGGGCGGGGACTAGCACAGATACGCAGTATTTT	CASSEWAGTSTDTQYF
TRBV19	-	-	TRBJ1-4	TGTGCCAGCCCCTCCGACAGCGGGCGTGAAAAACTGTTTTTT	CASPSDSGREKLFF
TRBV10-3	-	TRBD1	TRBJ1-5	TGTGCCATCAGTCCTAGCGACAGGGACAACCAGCCCCAGCATTTT	CAISPSDRDNQPQHF
TRBV18	-	TRBD1	TRBJ2-1	TGTGCCAGCTCACGGACAGGGAGCAATGAGCAGTTCTTC	CASSRTGSNEQFF
TRBV4-2	-	TRBD2	TRBJ2-2	TGTGCCAGCAGCCTCGGGGGGTCCGACACCGGGGAGCTGTTTTTT	CASSLGGSDTGELFF
TRBV28	once	TRBD2	TRBJ2-7	TGTGCCAGTCGGACTAGCTCCTACGAGCAGTACTTC	CASRTSSYEQYF
TRBV28	-	TRBD1	TRBJ1-5	TGTGCCAGCAGTTCCTTGCGAGGGACAGGGGTTGATCAGCCCCAGCATTTT	CASSSLRGTGVDQPQHF
TRBV9	-	-	TRBJ1-1	TGTGCCAGCAGCGACCTATCGACAGGACACATGAACACTGAAGCTTTCTTT	CASSDLSTGHMNTEAFF
TRBV5-3	-	-	TRBJ1-5	TGTGCCAGAAGCTTGGCTGGGTTAAATCAGCCCCAGCATTTT	CARSLAGLNQPQHF
TRBV6-5	-	TRBD1	TRBJ2-7	TGTGCCAGCAGTTACTCGGGTGGACAGGGCTCCCACGAGCAGTACTTC	CASSYSGGQGSHEQYF
TRBV4-1	-	-	TRBJ1-5	TGCGCCAGCAGCCAAGATTGGCCAGTCCCTAGCAATCAGCCCCAGCATTTT	CASSQDWPVPSNQPQHF
TRBV5-1	-	-	TRBJ1-3	TGCGCCAGCAGCTTGGCCCAGGGGACTGGAAACACCATATATTTT	CASSLAQGTGNTIYF
TRBV30	few	-	TRBJ1-2	TGTGCCTGGAGTGTACAGGTCAACTATGGCTACACCTTC	CAWSVQVNYGYTF
TRBV18	-	-	TRBJ2-5	TGTGCCAGCTCACCGGGACAAAAAGAGACCCAGTACTTC	CASSPGQKETQYF
TRBV30	-	TRBD2	TRBJ2-7	TGTGCCTGGAGTCCAGGGACTAGCGGGAGGAGGTCCTACGAGCAGTACTTC	CAWSPGTSGRRSYEQYF
TRBV5-4	once	-	TRBJ2-7	TGTGCCAGCAGCTTAGTGGGAGCCCCAGGCGAGCAGTACTTC	CASSLVGAPGEQYF
TRBV28	-	TRBD1	TRBJ2-3	TGTGCCAGCAGTTCTTTGGGACAGGGGAGCTCAGATACGCAGTATTTT	CASSSLGQGSSDTQYF
TRBV7-6	-	-	TRBJ2-1	TGTGCCAGCAGCGCCAATGTCCGGAATTCCTACAATGAGCAGTTCTTC	CASSANVRNSYNEQFF
TRBV10-3	once	TRBD1	TRBJ1-2	TGTGCCATCAGTGTTCTAGGACAGGGGGGGTCCAATGGCTACACCTTC	CAISVLGQGGSNGYTF
TRBV10-2	-	TRBD2	TRBJ2-7	TGCGCCAGCAGTATCCTCGGCGGGAGGGGCGACGAGCAGTACTTC	CASSILGGRGDEQYF
TRBV5-1	-	TRBD2	TRBJ2-7	TGCGCCAGCAGCTTGGCCGGGGGGGCCGAGCAGTACTTC	CASSLAGGAEQYF
TRBV25-1	-	-	TRBJ2-3	TGTGCCAGCAGGCGAGGGGAGGTTAGCACAGATACGCAGTATTTT	CASRRGEVSTDTQYF
TRBV10-3	-	TRBD2	TRBJ2-2	TGTGCCATCAGTGAGTCGTCTAGCGGGAGCACCGGGGAGCTGTTTTTT	CAISESSSGSTGELFF
TRBV19	-	TRBD2	TRBJ2-3	TGTGCCAGTAGTCCCGGGACTAGCGGGATCACAGATACGCAGTATTTT	CASSPGTSGITDTQYF
TRBV6-5	-	-	TRBJ1-5	TGTGCCAGCAGTCCCGGGGGTTTCAATCAGCCCCAGCATTTT	CASSPGGFNQPQHF
TRBV7-9	-	-	TRBJ1-1	TGTGCCAGCAGCTTAAGGGACACGGACACTGAAGCTTTCTTT	CASSLRDTDTEAFF
TRBV27	-	-	TRBJ2-7	TGTGCCAGCAGTTTAGGGTCTGGACCCTACGAGCAGTACTTC	CASSLGSGPYEQYF
TRBV5-1	few	-	TRBJ1-2	TGCGCCAGCAGCTACAAACAGGGAGAAGGCTACACCTTC	CASSYKQGEGYTF
TRBV28	-	TRBD1	TRBJ1-5	TGTGCCAGCAGCCCAGACAGGGGAGGTGGCAATCAGCCCCAGCATTTT	CASSPDRGGGNQPQHF
TRBV3-1/TRBV3-2	once	-	TRBJ1-6	TGTGCCAGCAGGGGGAGCTCCTATAATTCACCCCTCCACTTT	CASRGSSYNSPLHF
TRBV5-4	-	-	TRBJ1-3	TGTGCCAGCAGCTTGGGGGGGCAGAGCTCTGGAAACACCATATATTTT	CASSLGGQSSGNTIYF
TRBV18	-	TRBD1	TRBJ1-1	TGTGCCAGCTCGCCATTCGGACAGGGATTCATGAACACTGAAGCTTTCTTT	CASSPFGQGFMNTEAFF
TRBV5-4	-	TRBD1	TRBJ2-1	TGTGCCAGCAGCTTGTTAGGCAGGGGGTCCTACAATGAGCAGTTCTTC	CASSLLGRGSYNEQFF
TRBV11-2	-	-	TRBJ1-3	TGTGCCAGCAGCGTACAGGGAAACACCATATATTTT	CASSVQGNTIYF
TRBV7-3	-	-	TRBJ1-2	TGTGCCAGCAGCGCCCAAGGCCAGGGTGGCTACACCTTC	CASSAQGQGGYTF
TRBV9	-	TRBD1	TRBJ1-2	TGTGCCAGCAGCCGGGACAGGGAGTCGGGCTACACCTTC	CASSRDRESGYTF
TRBV7-3	-	TRBD2	TRBJ2-7	TGTGCCAGCAGCTTAAGCCCAGCGGGGCGCTACGAGCAGTACTTC	CASSLSPAGRYEQYF
TRBV7-8	-	TRBD2	TRBJ2-3	TGTGCCAGCAGCTCCACTAGCGGACTAACAGATACGCAGTATTTT	CASSSTSGLTDTQYF
TRBV11-2	-	TRBD1	TRBJ1-1	TGTGCCAGCAGCTCGTGGGCAGGGGGGGCTGAAGCTTTCTTT	CASSSWAGGAEAFF
TRBV30	-	-	TRBJ2-1	TGTGCCTGGAACGGCCCGCCGTCCAATGAGCAGTTCTTC	CAWNGPPSNEQFF
TRBV28	-	-	TRBJ1-2	TGTGCCAGCAGTTTCCCCCTAGGGTTCTATGGCTACACCTTC	CASSFPLGFYGYTF
TRBV7-9	-	-	TRBJ2-2	TGTGCCAGCAGCTTAATGTGGGCCGGGGAGCTGTTTTTT	CASSLMWAGELFF
TRBV2	-	-	TRBJ2-3	TGTGCCAGCAGTGTACTAGCTGGGACAGATACGCAGTATTTT	CASSVLAGTDTQYF
TRBV4-1	once	TRBD1	TRBJ1-1	TGCGCCAGCAGCCCGGGACAGGGGATCGCTGAAGCTTTCTTT	CASSPGQGIAEAFF
TRBV12-5	-	TRBD1	TRBJ2-1	TGTGCTAGTGCCCGGACAGGGGGCCTTACCTACAATGAGCAGTTCTTC	CASARTGGLTYNEQFF